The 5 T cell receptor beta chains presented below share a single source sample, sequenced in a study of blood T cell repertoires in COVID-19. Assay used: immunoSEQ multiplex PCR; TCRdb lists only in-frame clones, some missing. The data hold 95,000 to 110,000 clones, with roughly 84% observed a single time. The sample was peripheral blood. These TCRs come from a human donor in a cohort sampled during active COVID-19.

CDR3 in DNA: TGTGCCAGCAGTTCCCGGGAGGGACCCAGTTTCGACAATAAGTACTTC. Residues: CASSSREGPSFDNKYF. J is TRBJ2-5 and V is TRBV6-5; 8 positions match TRBD2. The J segment lost 12 bases and the V segment lost 4 bases, leaving 19 bases of the junction unmatched. Per the germline V gene, CDR1 is MNHEY and CDR2 is SVGAGI. The CDR3 loop spans 16 amino acids.

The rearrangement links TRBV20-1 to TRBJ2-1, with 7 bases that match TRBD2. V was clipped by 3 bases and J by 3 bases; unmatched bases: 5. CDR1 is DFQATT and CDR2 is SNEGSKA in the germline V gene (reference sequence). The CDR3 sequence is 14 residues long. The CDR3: CSASWWEGYNEQFF. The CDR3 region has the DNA TGCAGTGCTAGTTGGTGGGAGGGCTACAATGAGCAGTTCTTC.

In DNA, the CDR3 is TGTGCCAGCAGGCAACAGGGAAACACAGATACGCAGTATTTT. Its protein product is CASRQQGNTDTQYF. The V and J genes are TRBV2 and TRBJ2-3, with a possible D match to TRBD1 (6 bases). The CDR3 sequence is 14 residues long. Per germline, CDR1 SNHLY and CDR2 FYNNEI. The V gene lost 6 bases and the J gene lost 2 bases, with 12 bases spanning the gap.

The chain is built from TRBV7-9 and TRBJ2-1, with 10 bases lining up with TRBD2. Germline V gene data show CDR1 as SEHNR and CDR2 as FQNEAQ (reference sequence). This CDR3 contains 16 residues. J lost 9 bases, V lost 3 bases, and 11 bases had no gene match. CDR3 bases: TGTGCCAGCAGCTTGGAAAGCGGGAGGGCCTATCCTGAGCAGTTCTTC. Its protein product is CASSLESGRAYPEQFF. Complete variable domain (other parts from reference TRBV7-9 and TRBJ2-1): DTGVSQNPRHKITKRGQNVTFRCDPISEHNRLYWYRQTLGQGPEFLTYFQNEAQLEKSRLLSDRFSAERPKGSFSTLEIQRTEQGDSAMYLCASSLESGRAYPEQFFGPGTRLTVL.

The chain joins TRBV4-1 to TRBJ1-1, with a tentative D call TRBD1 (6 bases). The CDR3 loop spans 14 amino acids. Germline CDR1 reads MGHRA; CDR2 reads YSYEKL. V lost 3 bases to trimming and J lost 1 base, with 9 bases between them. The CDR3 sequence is CASSHPGENTEAFF. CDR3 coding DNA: TGCGCCAGCAGCCATCCAGGGGAGAACACTGAAGCTTTCTTT.